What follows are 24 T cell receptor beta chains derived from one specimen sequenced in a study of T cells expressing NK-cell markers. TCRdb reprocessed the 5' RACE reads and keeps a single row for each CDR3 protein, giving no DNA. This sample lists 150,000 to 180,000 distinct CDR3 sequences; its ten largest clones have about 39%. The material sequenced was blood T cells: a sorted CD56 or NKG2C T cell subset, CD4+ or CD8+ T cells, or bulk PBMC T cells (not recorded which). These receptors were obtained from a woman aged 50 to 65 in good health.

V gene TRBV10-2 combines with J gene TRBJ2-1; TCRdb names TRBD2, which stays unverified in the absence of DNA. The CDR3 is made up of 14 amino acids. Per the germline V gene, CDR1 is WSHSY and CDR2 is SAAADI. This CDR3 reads CASSVQRKVNEQFF.

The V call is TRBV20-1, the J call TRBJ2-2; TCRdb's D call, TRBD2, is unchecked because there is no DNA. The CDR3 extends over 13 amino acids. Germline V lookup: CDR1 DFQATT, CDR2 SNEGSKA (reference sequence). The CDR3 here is CSARGTRTGELFF.

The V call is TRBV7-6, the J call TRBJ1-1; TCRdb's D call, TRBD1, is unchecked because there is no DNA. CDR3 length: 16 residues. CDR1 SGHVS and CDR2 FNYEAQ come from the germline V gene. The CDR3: CASSLARTDLNTEAFF.

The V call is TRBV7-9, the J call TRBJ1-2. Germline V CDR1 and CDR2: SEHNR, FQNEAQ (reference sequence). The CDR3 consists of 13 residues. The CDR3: CASSPGGDYGYTF. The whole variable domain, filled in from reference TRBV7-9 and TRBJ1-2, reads DTGVSQNPRHKITKRGQNVTFRCDPISEHNRLYWYRQTLGQGPEFLTYFQNEAQLEKSRLLSDRFSAERPKGSFSTLEIQRTEQGDSAMYLCASSPGGDYGYTFGSGTRLTVV.

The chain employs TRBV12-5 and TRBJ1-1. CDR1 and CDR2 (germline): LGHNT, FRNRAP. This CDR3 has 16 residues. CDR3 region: CASGLAPRPAPTEAFF.

The CDR3 loop reads CASSGWSAGRRDTQYF. This chain connects TRBV4-1 to TRBJ2-3; TCRdb calls TRBD2, which cannot be checked without DNA. The germline V gene has CDR1 MGHRA and CDR2 YSYEKL. The CDR3 is 16 amino acids.

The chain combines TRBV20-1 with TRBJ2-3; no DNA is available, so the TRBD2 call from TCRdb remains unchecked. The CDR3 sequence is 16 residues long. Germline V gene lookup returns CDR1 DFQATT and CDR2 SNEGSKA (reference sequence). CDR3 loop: CSARGFRGSGDNTQYF.

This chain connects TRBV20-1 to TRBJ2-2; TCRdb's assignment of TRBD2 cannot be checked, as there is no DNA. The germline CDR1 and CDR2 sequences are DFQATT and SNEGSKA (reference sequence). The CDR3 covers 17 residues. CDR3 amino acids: CSARDGLTSPSTGELFF.

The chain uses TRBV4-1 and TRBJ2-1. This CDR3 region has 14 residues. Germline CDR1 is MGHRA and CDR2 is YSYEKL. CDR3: CASSQGESHNEQFF.

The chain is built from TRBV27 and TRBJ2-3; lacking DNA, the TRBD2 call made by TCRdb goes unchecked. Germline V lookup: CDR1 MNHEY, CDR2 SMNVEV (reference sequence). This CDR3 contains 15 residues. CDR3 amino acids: CASRRRGLNTDTQYF.

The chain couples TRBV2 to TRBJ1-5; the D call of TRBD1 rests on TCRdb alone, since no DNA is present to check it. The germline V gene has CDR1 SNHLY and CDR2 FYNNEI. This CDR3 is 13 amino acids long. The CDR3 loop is CATSDRDNQPQHF. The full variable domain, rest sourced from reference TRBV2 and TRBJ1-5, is EPEVTQTPSHQVTQMGQEVILRCVPISNHLYFYWYRQILGQKVEFLVSFYNNEISEKSEIFDDQFSVERPDGSNFTLKIRSTKLEDSAMYFCATSDRDNQPQHFGDGTRLSIL.

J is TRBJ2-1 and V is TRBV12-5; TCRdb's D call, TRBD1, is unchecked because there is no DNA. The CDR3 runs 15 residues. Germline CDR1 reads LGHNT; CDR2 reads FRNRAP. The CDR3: CASGPGQGAYNEQFF.

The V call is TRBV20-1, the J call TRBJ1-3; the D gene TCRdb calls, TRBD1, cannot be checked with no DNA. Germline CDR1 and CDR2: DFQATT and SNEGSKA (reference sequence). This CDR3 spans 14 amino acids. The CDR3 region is CSADPGRGGNTIYF.

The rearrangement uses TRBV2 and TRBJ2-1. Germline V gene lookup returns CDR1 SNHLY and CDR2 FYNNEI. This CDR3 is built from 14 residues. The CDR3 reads CASSQAGSYNEQFF.

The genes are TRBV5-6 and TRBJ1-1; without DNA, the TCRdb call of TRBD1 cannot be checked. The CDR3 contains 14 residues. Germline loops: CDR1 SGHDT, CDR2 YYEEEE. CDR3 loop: CASLPTGGAGEAFF.

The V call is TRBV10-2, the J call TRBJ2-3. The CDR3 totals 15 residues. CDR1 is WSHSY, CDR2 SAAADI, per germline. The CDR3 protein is CASSEERASTDTQYF.

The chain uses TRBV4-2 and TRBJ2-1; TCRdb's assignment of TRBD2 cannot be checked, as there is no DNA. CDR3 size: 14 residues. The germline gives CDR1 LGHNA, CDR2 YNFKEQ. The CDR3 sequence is CASSQGLADNEQFF.

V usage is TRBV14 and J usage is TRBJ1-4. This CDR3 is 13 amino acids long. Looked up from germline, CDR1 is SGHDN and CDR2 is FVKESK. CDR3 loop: CASSREFGEKLFF.

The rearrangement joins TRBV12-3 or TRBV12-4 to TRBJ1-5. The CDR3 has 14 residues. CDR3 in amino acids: CASRHGYSNQPQHF.

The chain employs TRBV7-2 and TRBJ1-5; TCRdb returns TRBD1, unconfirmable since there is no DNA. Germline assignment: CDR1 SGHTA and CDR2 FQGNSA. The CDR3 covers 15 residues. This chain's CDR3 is CASSPGQNLNQPQHF.

CDR3 sequence reads: CASSFYGSNQPQHF. The rearrangement uses TRBV27 and TRBJ1-5. Germline V gene lookup returns CDR1 MNHEY and CDR2 SMNVEV (reference sequence). The CDR3 covers 14 residues.

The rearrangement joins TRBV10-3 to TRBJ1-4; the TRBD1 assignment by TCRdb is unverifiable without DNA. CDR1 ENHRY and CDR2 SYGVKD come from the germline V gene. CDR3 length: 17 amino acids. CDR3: CAISEGGRGLRSEKLFF.

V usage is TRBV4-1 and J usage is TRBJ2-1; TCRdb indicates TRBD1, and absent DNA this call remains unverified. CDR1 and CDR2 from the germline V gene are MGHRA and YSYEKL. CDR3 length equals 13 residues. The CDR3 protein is CASSPRGGDEQFF.

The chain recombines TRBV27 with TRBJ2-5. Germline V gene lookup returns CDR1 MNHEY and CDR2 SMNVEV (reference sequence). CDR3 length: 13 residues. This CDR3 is CASSFTFQETQYF.